The rows below give T cell receptor beta chains drawn from one sample of a study of cytomegalovirus exposure and HLA in healthy donors. Sequencing used immunoSEQ multiplex PCR; TCRdb keeps in-frame clones, though not all of them. Here the sample spans under 150,000 clones, roughly nine tenths being singletons. Sequenced sample: PBMCs. These receptors were collected from a man aged 18 to 30 in good health and CMV-seronegative. The CDR3 runs from the conserved cysteine through the conserved F or W. Each record gives: J gene, D gene, clone size, V gene, CDR3 DNA, CDR3 protein. The D gene is left open where the match is weak. Where a row states a size, it is once, few, many or the class of an expanded clone; other rows omit it.

>TRBJ2-1|TRBD1|-|TRBV27
TGTGCCAGCAGTTTATGGGACAGCCTTGACAATGAGCAGTTCTTC
CASSLWDSLDNEQFF
>TRBJ2-7|-|-|TRBV10-3
TGTGCCATCAGTGAGTCCGGCCAGGGGCAACTAAACGAGCAGTACTTC
CAISESGQGQLNEQYF
>TRBJ2-5|TRBD1|once|TRBV2
TGTGCCAGCGGCCGGGACAGGGTGTTGGAGACCCAGTACTTC
CASGRDRVLETQYF
>TRBJ1-1|-|-|TRBV7-9
TGTGCCAGCAGCTTTAGTATTCCTCGCGGTCGCGGGAACGGCACTGAAGCTTTCTTT
CASSFSIPRGRGNGTEAFF
>TRBJ2-2|-|-|TRBV6-1
TGTGCCAGCAGCATCCTGGACAGAAACACCGGGGAGCTGTTTTTT
CASSILDRNTGELFF
>TRBJ2-5|TRBD2|-|TRBV7-2
TGTGCCAGCAGCTTATATGTCACTAGCGGGGGGGCCACAGAGACCCAGTACTTC
CASSLYVTSGGATETQYF
>TRBJ2-1|TRBD2|-|TRBV11-2
TGTGCCAGCAGCATCTCTAGCGGGGGGGCCGTTGAGCAGTTCTTC
CASSISSGGAVEQFF
>TRBJ2-7|TRBD2|-|TRBV5-6
TGTGCCAGCAGCTTAGAACTAGCGGGAGCCCACGAGCAGTACTTC
CASSLELAGAHEQYF
>TRBJ2-1|TRBD2|-|TRBV7-8
TGTGCCAGCAGCCCCCAGCGGGAGGGCCTGGGCAATGAGCAGTTCTTC
CASSPQREGLGNEQFF
>TRBJ2-3|-|once|TRBV5-4
TGTGCCAGCAGCCCACCCACAGGGATGGGAGACACAGATACGCAGTATTTT
CASSPPTGMGDTDTQYF
>TRBJ2-4|-|-|TRBV5-6
TGTGCCAGGAGACAGGAGGAAAACATTCAGTACTTC
CARRQEENIQYF
>TRBJ2-5|TRBD2|-|TRBV27
TGTGCCAGCTGCTTGAGCGGGAGACAAGAGACCCAGTACTTC
CASCLSGRQETQYF
>TRBJ2-3|TRBD2|-|TRBV2
TGTGCCAGCAGACATCGCACCGGGGGGGGCACAGATACGCAGTATTTT
CASRHRTGGGTDTQYF
>TRBJ1-5|TRBD1|-|TRBV19
TGTGCCAGTACTCAGAGGGGACAGGGTCAGCCCCAGCATTTT
CASTQRGQGQPQHF
>TRBJ2-3|TRBD2|-|TRBV27
TGTGCCAGCAGTTTATATACTAGCGGTAGCACAGATACGCAGTATTTT
CASSLYTSGSTDTQYF
>TRBJ2-1|-|-|TRBV4-3
TGCGCCAGCAGCCAAGAGGGGCAGGGGGAGGCCTACAATGAGCAGTTCTTC
CASSQEGQGEAYNEQFF
>TRBJ1-4|TRBD1|-|TRBV10-3
TGTGCCACCCGACAGGGTCGTATTCTTAATGAAAAACTGTTTTTT
CATRQGRILNEKLFF
>TRBJ1-5|-|-|TRBV19
TGTGCCACCTCCCCATGGGAGACTAGCAATCAGCCCCAGCATTTT
CATSPWETSNQPQHF
>TRBJ2-7|TRBD2|-|TRBV7-6
TGTGCCAGCAGCGCCTCGGGGGGAAGGCAGTACTTC
CASSASGGRQYF
>TRBJ2-7|-|-|TRBV7-6
TGTGCCAGCAGCCCTCGGGAGTCCGGGTACTACGAGCAGTACTTC
CASSPRESGYYEQYF
>TRBJ2-3|-|-|TRBV5-1
TGCGCCAGCAGGGCCATGGCAGGGCGGACAGATACGCAGTATTTT
CASRAMAGRTDTQYF
>TRBJ1-1|-|-|TRBV2
TGTGCCAGCAGTGGGACAGCCACTGAAGCTTTCTTT
CASSGTATEAFF
>TRBJ1-5|TRBD1|-|TRBV5-3
TGTGCCAGCCATCTTGGGACAGAAAATCAGCCCCAGCATTTT
CASHLGTENQPQHF
>TRBJ2-5|TRBD2|-|TRBV30
TGTGCCTGGGGGACTAGCGCAGAGACCCAGTACTTC
CAWGTSAETQYF